This TCR beta chain emerged from a study of blood T cell repertoires in COVID-19. Turning to the study itself: T cells, B-cell-depleted T cells, or PBMCs supplied cDNA or gDNA.

Germline V gene lookup returns CDR1 MDHEN and CDR2 SYDVKM. The ends were cut back, 8 bases at V and 6 bases at J, with 18 bases in the middle. The length of the CDR3 is 14 residues. The authors' processing: Amplifying reference gene primers gave estimates of nucleated cell counts. Profiled with immunoSEQ multiplex PCR; TCRdb holds only in-frame clones, not every one. Clone size and the V and J calls come from that table; the DNA yielded D and trimming. The sample has about 72,000 clones; 85% to 90% are singletons. The V call is TRBV28, the J call TRBJ2-3, with a possible D match to TRBD2 (7 bases). This sequence originates from an elderly woman with active or convalescent COVID-19. Sequences were obtained from peripheral blood. The CDR3 bases are TGTGCCAGCCGTCAAGGGGGGGCGCAGGATACGCAGTATTTT. This codes for CASRQGGAQDTQYF.